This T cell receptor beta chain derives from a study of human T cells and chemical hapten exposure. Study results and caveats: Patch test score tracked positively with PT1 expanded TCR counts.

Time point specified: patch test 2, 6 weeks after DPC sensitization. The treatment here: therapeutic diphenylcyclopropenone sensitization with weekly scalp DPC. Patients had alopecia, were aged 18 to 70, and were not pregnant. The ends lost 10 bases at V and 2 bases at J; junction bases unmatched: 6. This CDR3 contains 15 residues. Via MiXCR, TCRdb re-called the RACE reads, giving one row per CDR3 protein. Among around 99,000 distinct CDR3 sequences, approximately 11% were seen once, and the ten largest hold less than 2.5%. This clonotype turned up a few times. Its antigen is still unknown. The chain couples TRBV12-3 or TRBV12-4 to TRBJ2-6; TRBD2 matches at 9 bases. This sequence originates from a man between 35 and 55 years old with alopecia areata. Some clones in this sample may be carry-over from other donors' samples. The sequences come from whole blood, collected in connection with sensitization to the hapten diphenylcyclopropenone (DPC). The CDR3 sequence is CAIETSGTGANVLTF. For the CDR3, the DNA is TGTGCCATCGAGACTAGCGGTACTGGGGCCAACGTCCTGACTTTC.